This T cell receptor beta chain was captured in a study of blood T cells in healthy people across ages. The use of a sample-barcoded 5' primer and a J-beta primer mix characterized a second PCR of about 7 to 12 cycles. Each CDR3 protein is one row after TCRdb ran MiXCR on the 5' RACE reads. The sample lists 650,000 to 800,000 distinct CDR3 sequences; 52% were seen once. The CDR3 extends over 17 amino acids. Losses at the gene ends were 5 bases for V and 8 bases for J; bases not matched to a gene: 18. Germline assignment: CDR1 SGHTA and CDR2 FQGNSA. Comments on this clonotype: The antigen is unknown.

Notes on the study in general: The long-lived group displayed more naive CD4+ cells, plus higher diversity, than the aged donors did.

The chain links TRBV7-2 to TRBJ2-1; 7 nucleotides line up with TRBD1. The origin of this receptor is a woman aged 80 or over in good health. Sequencing was carried out using blood. The DNA of the CDR3 is TGTGCCAGCAGCCCCTATTCAAGACAGGGAGCCGTAGATGAGCAGTTCTTC. Translation: CASSPYSRQGAVDEQFF.